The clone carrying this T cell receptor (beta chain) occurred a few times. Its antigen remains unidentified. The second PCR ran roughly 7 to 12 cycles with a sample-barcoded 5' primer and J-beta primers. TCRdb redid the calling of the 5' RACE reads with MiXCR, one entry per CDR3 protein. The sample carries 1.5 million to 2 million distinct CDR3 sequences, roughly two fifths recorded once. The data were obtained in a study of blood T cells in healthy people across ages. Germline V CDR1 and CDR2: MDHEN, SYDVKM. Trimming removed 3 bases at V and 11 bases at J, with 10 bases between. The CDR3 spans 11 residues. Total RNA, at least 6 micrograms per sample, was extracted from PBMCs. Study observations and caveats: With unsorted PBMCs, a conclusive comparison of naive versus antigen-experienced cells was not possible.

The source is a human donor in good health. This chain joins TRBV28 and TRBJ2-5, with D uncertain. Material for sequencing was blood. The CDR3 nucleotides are TGTGCCAGCAGTTTGTACACCCAGCAGTACTTC. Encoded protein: CASSLYTQQYF.